This is a list of T cell receptor beta chains from one sample in a study of memory CD8 T cells in hepatitis C reinfection. Produced via immunoSEQ multiplex PCR; TCRdb's table is partial and in-frame only. This sample carries roughly 43,000 clones, 88% of them seen once, and the ten largest clones take 1% to 1.5%. Sequenced sample: naive CD8+ T cells sorted from blood. The receptor source for this set is a man aged 18 to 30 with hepatitis C virus infection. CDR3s include the opening cysteine and the closing phenylalanine or tryptophan. The D gene is left open where the match is weak. The listing skips clone size in some rows; elsewhere it reads once, few, many or a size class.

v_gene	abundance	j_gene	d_gene	CDR3nt	CDR3aa
TRBV9	NA	TRBJ1-1	TRBD1	TGTGCCAGCAGCGTCGGCCAGACAGGGGGGAACACTGAAGCTTTCTTT	CASSVGQTGGNTEAFF
TRBV11-2	once	TRBJ1-6	NA	TGTGCCAGCACCGAACAGGGTTATCTCCGACCCCTCCACTTT	CASTEQGYLRPLHF
TRBV6-6	NA	TRBJ2-7	TRBD2	TGTGCCAGCAGAGTAGCGGGAGTAAGATACGAGCAGTACTTC	CASRVAGVRYEQYF
TRBV5-6	NA	TRBJ2-1	TRBD1	TGTGCCAGCAGCTTGGGGGACAGGGGATTCTATGAGCAGTTCTTC	CASSLGDRGFYEQFF
TRBV9	once	TRBJ1-2	NA	TGTGCCAGCAGCTATAATGACTTGACAGTAACCGATGGCTACACCTTC	CASSYNDLTVTDGYTF
TRBV5-4	NA	TRBJ2-1	TRBD2	TGTGCCAGCAGCCCGTTCGGAGCGGGAGTTGCGGATGAGCAGTTCTTC	CASSPFGAGVADEQFF
TRBV29-1	NA	TRBJ2-3	TRBD1	TGCAGCGTACAACAGCATTTGATGGGACAGGGCATCGGCACAGATACGCAGTATTTT	CSVQQHLMGQGIGTDTQYF
TRBV2	once	TRBJ2-2	TRBD2	TGTGCCAGCAGCTGGGGACTAGCGGGAAACACCGGGGAGCTGTTTTTT	CASSWGLAGNTGELFF
TRBV2	NA	TRBJ2-2	NA	TGTGCCAGCAACCATCTCGAGGCCACCGGGGAGCTGTTTTTT	CASNHLEATGELFF
TRBV15	NA	TRBJ2-4	NA	TGTGCCACCAGCTCTCGAAAGGGGAACATTCAGTACTTC	CATSSRKGNIQYF
TRBV5-1	NA	TRBJ2-2	NA	TGCGCCAGCAGTTCGGGGTACACCGGGGAGCTGTTTTTT	CASSSGYTGELFF
TRBV4-3	few	TRBJ1-2	NA	TGCGCCAGCAGCCACGGAGGGGATTATGGCTACACCTTC	CASSHGGDYGYTF
TRBV5-6	NA	TRBJ2-7	TRBD2	TGTGCCAGCAGCTTGAGTGAATCTAGCGGGATGTACCTCCGCGAGCAGTACTTC	CASSLSESSGMYLREQYF
TRBV7-2	NA	TRBJ2-1	TRBD1	TGTGCCAGCAGCTTAGTCGGGACAGCCTTCAGCTCCTACAATGAGCAGTTCTTC	CASSLVGTAFSSYNEQFF
TRBV4-1	NA	TRBJ2-6	NA	TGCGCCAGCAGCCTCACCCCGACGGGTGGGGCCAACGTCCTGACTTTC	CASSLTPTGGANVLTF
TRBV27	NA	TRBJ1-6	NA	TGTGCCAGCAGTTTAAAGTACCAGTATAATTCACCCCTCCACTTT	CASSLKYQYNSPLHF
TRBV2	NA	TRBJ2-1	TRBD1	TGTGCCAGCAGCGGGATGGGACAGGGGGTCTCCTACAATGAGCAGTTCTTC	CASSGMGQGVSYNEQFF
TRBV27	NA	TRBJ1-2	NA	TGTGCCAGCAGTTTATCAGGGGCAGGTGGCTACACCTTC	CASSLSGAGGYTF
TRBV7-9	NA	TRBJ2-3	NA	TGTGCCAGCAGCTTAGCGATGGCGGCGGGAGATACGCAGTATTTT	CASSLAMAAGDTQYF
TRBV11-2	NA	TRBJ2-5	NA	TGTGCCAGCAGCCCACAAGAGACCCAGTACTTC	CASSPQETQYF
TRBV6-4	once	TRBJ2-2	NA	TGTGCCAGCCTCGGCGGGCTCACCGGGGAGCTGTTTTTT	CASLGGLTGELFF
TRBV2	NA	TRBJ2-3	NA	TGTGCCAGCAGTGAAGTTACTAGGGCTAGCACAGATACGCAGTATTTT	CASSEVTRASTDTQYF
TRBV6-5	NA	TRBJ2-7	TRBD1	TGTGCCAGCAGTTACCGGGACAGCTACGAGCAGTACTTC	CASSYRDSYEQYF
TRBV12-5	few	TRBJ1-1	NA	TGTGCTAGTGGTTGGGGGGTGAGGACTGAAGCTTTCTTT	CASGWGVRTEAFF
TRBV6-6	NA	TRBJ1-4	TRBD1	TGTGCCAGCAGTTTCCCAGGGGGTCTGAATGAAAAACTGTTTTTT	CASSFPGGLNEKLFF
TRBV7-9	NA	TRBJ2-1	NA	TGTGCCAGCAGCTACGGTGGTAGTGAGCAGTTCTTC	CASSYGGSEQFF
TRBV6-5	NA	TRBJ1-5	NA	TGTGCCAGCAGTCCAGGGGTGATAAGCAATCAGCCCCAGCATTTT	CASSPGVISNQPQHF
TRBV2	once	TRBJ2-5	NA	TGTGCCAGCAGTGAGGCAGGGGATGAGACCCAGTACTTC	CASSEAGDETQYF
TRBV19	NA	TRBJ1-1	NA	TGTGCCAGCGCACAGAGCACTGAAGCTTTCTTT	CASAQSTEAFF
TRBV7-7	NA	TRBJ2-2	TRBD2	TGTGCTAGCAGCTTAGCGAGGTTCACTAGCGGGAACACCGGGGAGCTGTTTTTT	CASSLARFTSGNTGELFF
TRBV6-4	NA	TRBJ2-2	TRBD2	TGTGCCAGCAGGCCCCTGACCGGGCTAGCGGCCCCTCCCCCCGGGGAGCCGTTTTTT	CASRPLTGLAAPPPGEPFF
TRBV27	NA	TRBJ2-5	NA	TGTGCCAGCTCCCTTAGGCGGAGCGTAGGTCAAGAGACCCAGTACTTC	CASSLRRSVGQETQYF
TRBV27	NA	TRBJ2-3	NA	TGTGCCAGCAGTTTAACAGGGTCATTTGGAGATACGCAGTATTTT	CASSLTGSFGDTQYF
TRBV4-3	once	TRBJ1-1	TRBD1	TGCGCCAGCAACACAGGGGGTGGAAACACTGAAGCTTTCTTT	CASNTGGGNTEAFF
TRBV7-9	NA	TRBJ2-1	TRBD1	TGTGCCAGCAGCTATACCGGGACAGGGACCCATGAGCAGTTCTTC	CASSYTGTGTHEQFF
TRBV29-1	NA	TRBJ2-1	TRBD1	TGCAGCCTCCCTGGACAGGGCGGTAATGAGCAGTTCTTC	CSLPGQGGNEQFF
TRBV28	NA	TRBJ2-3	TRBD2	TGTGCCAGCCAAGAGGGGACTAGCGGGTTCACAGATACGCAGTATTTT	CASQEGTSGFTDTQYF
TRBV4-1	NA	TRBJ2-1	TRBD1	TGCGCCAGCAGCCAGGCTACAGGGGGCAATGAGCAGCTCTTC	CASSQATGGNEQLF
TRBV4-1	NA	TRBJ2-7	TRBD2	TGCGCCAGCAGCCAAACTCTAGCGGGCTCCTACGAGCAGTACTTC	CASSQTLAGSYEQYF
TRBV11-2	NA	TRBJ2-2	NA	TGTGCCAGCAGCCCCGGGACTCGAATATTAAGCACCGGGGAGCTGTTTTTT	CASSPGTRILSTGELFF
TRBV19	NA	TRBJ2-2	NA	TGTGCCAGTATCAACAGCACCGGGGAGCTGTTTTTT	CASINSTGELFF
TRBV6-1	NA	TRBJ2-1	TRBD2	TGTGCCAGCAGTTTAGCGGGAGTAAGTAATGAGCAGTTCTTC	CASSLAGVSNEQFF
TRBV11-2	NA	TRBJ1-5	NA	TGTGCCAGCAGCCAAATGAGCAATCAGCCCCAGCATTTT	CASSQMSNQPQHF